This passage covers 22 T cell receptor beta chains from one sample sequenced in a study of tumor and adjacent non-tumor tissue in lung cancer. RNA was extracted from bulk tissue without any cell sorting. The normal lung tissue was taken more than 3 cm from the tumor edge. The library came from three nested PCR rounds adapted from ARM-PCR protocols. TCRdb re-analysed the multiplex PCR reads in MiXCR, keeping a single row per CDR3 protein. The top ten hold approximately 55% of the sample, which has under 95,000 distinct CDR3 sequences, 80% to 90% seen once. The source material was distant non-tumor lung tissue. The source of these receptors is a man aged 55-75 years with non-small cell lung cancer.

In the case of this clonotype: One end of the junction is discordant with germline, which a read error may explain. CDR3 region: CARSQVGQIENTEAFF. CDR3 nucleotide sequence: TGTGCCAGGAGCCAAGTTGGACAGATTGAGAACACTGAAGCTTTCTTT. This chain uses TRBV4-2 with TRBJ1-1, with TRBD1 as a possible D gene (6 bases). The CDR3 spans 16 residues. Looked up from germline, CDR1 is LGHNA and CDR2 is YNFKEQ.

The rearrangement uses TRBV20-1 and TRBJ2-2; perhaps TRBD2 as D (5 bases). V was clipped by 5 bases and J by 9 bases, with 19 bases between them. Germline V gene sequence: CDR1 DFQATT, CDR2 SNEGSKA (reference sequence). This CDR3 region has 14 residues. The CDR3, as DNA: TGCAGTGCTGGCCGGTGGGAGAATACCTGGGAGCTGTTTTTT. Translating gives CSAGRWENTWELFF.

Comments on this clonotype: One junction end does not reproduce the germline sequence, and a read error may be involved. The chain couples TRBV6-6 to TRBJ2-1, with 11 bases lining up with TRBD2. The germline gives CDR1 MNHNY, CDR2 SVGAGI (reference sequence). The CDR3 has 15 residues. As DNA, the CDR3 is TGTGCCACCAGTCAACTAGCGGGAGTACACGATGAGCAGTTCTTC. Its translation: CATSQLAGVHDEQFF.

V usage is TRBV6-5 and J usage is TRBJ1-1; TRBD1 aligns across 8 bases. V was clipped by 6 bases and J by 1 base; unmatched bases: 10. This CDR3 is built from 16 residues. Germline loops: CDR1 MNHEY, CDR2 SVGAGI. The CDR3 loop is CASRYRGTGRNTEAFF. The DNA of the CDR3 is TGTGCCAGCAGATACAGGGGGACAGGACGGAACACTGAAGCTTTCTTT.

Regarding this clonotype: Sequence at one end of the junction differs from germline and may be a read error. The chain couples TRBV11-3 to TRBJ2-5, with D perhaps matching TRBD2 (7 bases). Germline-derived CDR1 and CDR2 are SGHNT and YENEEA. The CDR3 sequence is 18 residues long. The CDR3 DNA reads as TGTGCCAGCAGCTTAGGAGCGGTGGGGGGGCTAGTTCAAGAGACCCATTACTTC. It encodes CASSLGAVGGLVQETHYF.

The V call is TRBV6-2 or TRBV6-3, the J call TRBJ2-3; 7 nucleotides line up with TRBD2. V dropped 8 bases and J dropped 7; count of bases not matched to a gene: 12. Germline V gives CDR1 MNHEY, CDR2 SVGEGT. This CDR3 has 14 residues. CDR3 nucleotide sequence: TGTGCCAGCTCTACGTGGGAGGGACGGAATACGCAGTATTTT. Translated: CASSTWEGRNTQYF.

Details on this clonotype: A read error is possible here, since a much larger clone lies one base away. The gene calls are TRBV4-2 and TRBJ1-1; D not certain. The germline gives CDR1 LGHNA, CDR2 YNFKEQ. V lost 5 bases and J lost 2, with 12 bases in between. CDR3 length: 14 amino acids. This chain's CDR3 is CASSIRRENTEAFF. The CDR3 nucleotides are TGTGCCAGCAGCATCCGTAGGGAAAACACTGAAGCTTTCTTT.

Regarding this clonotype: This may come from a read error, since a much larger clone is one base off. J is TRBJ2-5 and V is TRBV24-1; tentative D call: TRBD2 (5 bases). The CDR3 runs 14 residues. V was pared by 2 bases and J by 6 bases, with 12 bases between. Germline lookup yields CDR1 KGHDR and CDR2 SFDVKD. DNA of the CDR3: TGTGCCACCAGTGATTCCCTAACGGGGAAGACCCAGTACTTC. Translation: CATSDSLTGKTQYF.

The J gene is TRBJ2-3, the V gene TRBV20-1; 13 bases are shared with TRBD2. This CDR3 is built from 14 residues. Germline assignment: CDR1 DFQATT and CDR2 SNEGSKA (reference sequence). J was trimmed by 6 bases and V by 6 bases; bases with no gene match: 6. The CDR3 DNA reads TGCAGTGCCACTAGCGGGGGGGCTTGGGATACGCAGTATTTT. Translating gives CSATSGGAWDTQYF.

Concerning this clonotype: No conserved phenylalanine or tryptophan is present at the end of the CDR3, so a read error is the likely explanation. The chain recombines TRBV11-2 with TRBJ2-5; TRBD2 might be the D (7 bases). The J call is uncertain, as TRBJ2-1 better fits the DNA end. The length of the CDR3 is 16 residues. Per the germline V gene, CDR1 is SGHAT and CDR2 is FQNNGV. CDR3: CASNSAMGGPKETQFS. DNA of the CDR3: TGTGCCAGCAACTCCGCAATGGGGGGGCCAAAGGAGACCCAGTTCTCC.

With regard to this clonotype: One end of the junction is discordant with germline, which a read error may explain. The chain has TRBV11-1 and TRBJ2-6, with D perhaps TRBD1 or TRBD2 (5 bases each). CDR1 SGHAT and CDR2 FQDESV come from the germline V gene (reference sequence). This CDR3 region has 18 residues. The CDR3 region has the DNA TGTGCCAGCAGCCAGAGGGGACGTGGCTACTCTGGGGCCAACGTCCTGACATTC. Residues: CASSQRGRGYSGANVLTF. Looking up the rest from reference TRBV11-1 and TRBJ2-6 gives the full variable domain: EAEVAQSPRYKITEKSQAVAFWCDPISGHATLYWYRQILGQGPELLVQFQDESVVDDSQLPKDRFSAERLKGVDSTLKIQPAELGDSAMYLCASSQRGRGYSGANVLTFGAGSRLTVL.

Note on this clonotype: A single base separates this from a much larger clone, so it may be a read error. V usage is TRBV6-4 and J usage is TRBJ2-1, with TRBD1 identical over 10 bases. There are 15 residues in the CDR3. Germline assignment: CDR1 MRHNA and CDR2 SNTAGT. The CDR3 bases are TGTGTCAGCAGTGAAGGGGGACAGGGGCACAATGAGCAGTTCTTC. Translating it yields CVSSEGGQGHNEQFF.

With regard to this clonotype: Being one base from a much bigger clone, this may be a read error. The chain recombines TRBV6-5 with TRBJ2-2; tentative D call: TRBD1 (5 bases). The V gene lost 2 bases and the J gene lost 3 bases, with 10 bases spanning the gap. The CDR3 has 15 residues. Looked up from germline, CDR1 is MNHEY and CDR2 is SVGAGI. This chain's CDR3 is CASSYGAAYTGELFF. In DNA, the CDR3 is TGTGCCAGCAGTTACGGGGCAGCCTACACCGGGGAGCTGTTTTTT.

As for this clonotype: A single base separates this from a much larger clone, so it may be a read error. J is TRBJ2-7 and V is TRBV28; unclear D gene. Per germline, CDR1 MDHEN and CDR2 SYDVKM. V was pared by 8 bases and J by 3 bases, with 14 bases between. CDR3 length: 13 amino acids. The CDR3 nucleotides read TGTGCCAGCCCATCCCCGGACGGCTACGAGCAGTACTTC. This translates into CASPSPDGYEQYF.

About this clonotype itself: The CDR3 carries no conserved terminal phenylalanine or tryptophan, so it likely arises from a read error. This rearrangement joins TRBV14 to TRBJ1-2, with 7 nucleotides matching TRBD1. V dropped 4 bases and J dropped 8; count of bases not matched to a gene: 13. The V gene's germline CDR1 is SGHDN and CDR2 FVKESK. The CDR3 runs to 15 residues. CDR3 region: CASSLGATGWDGYTL. CDR3 DNA: TGTGCCAGCAGCCTGGGGGCGACAGGGTGGGACGGCTACACCTTA.

Concerning this clonotype: The conserved closing phenylalanine or tryptophan is absent in this CDR3, likely reflecting a read error. This chain uses TRBV11-2 with TRBJ1-2; the D gene is possibly TRBD1 (6 bases). The V gene's germline CDR1 is SGHAT and CDR2 FQNNGV. The CDR3 has 15 amino acids. The germline V and J ends were trimmed by 5 bases and 4 bases, with 17 bases remaining between them. This chain's CDR3 is CASSRPRQAIYGYTC. DNA of the CDR3: TGTGCCAGCAGCCGACCGAGACAGGCGATCTATGGCTACACCTGC.

The CDR3 protein is CAITTGEGWTEAFF. CDR3 DNA sequence: TGTGCCATTACTACAGGGGAGGGCTGGACTGAAGCTTTCTTT. The chain couples TRBV12-3 or TRBV12-4 to TRBJ1-1; 7 bases fit TRBD1. The CDR3 covers 14 residues. The junction had 13 bases not matched to a gene; V was cut back by 10 bases and J by 5 bases.

Points on this clonotype: A junction boundary mismatches the germline segment, possibly from a read error. The chain carries TRBV30 and TRBJ2-3; 7 positions match TRBD2. This CDR3 region has 17 residues. Germline-derived CDR1 and CDR2 are GTSNPN and SVGIG (reference sequence). Here the CDR3 reads CVWTVGAGMGPTDTQYF. CDR3 DNA sequence: TGTGTCTGGACTGTCGGAGCGGGAATGGGTCCCACAGATACGCAGTATTTT.

Worth noting for this clonotype: Since the CDR3 does not end with the conserved phenylalanine or tryptophan, this likely comes from a read error. This chain links TRBV6-1 with TRBJ1-1, with D maybe TRBD1 (6 bases). Germline CDR1 and CDR2: MNHNS and SASEGT. This CDR3 is built from 15 residues. Between the trimmed V and J ends, which lost 6 bases and 5 bases, there was a span of 19 bases. The CDR3 loop is CASRDGPGAGTEAFL. CDR3 nucleotides: TGTGCCAGCAGAGATGGGCCGGGGGCCGGAACTGAAGCTTTCCTT.

A note on this clonotype: This CDR3 fails to terminate in the conserved phenylalanine or tryptophan, so it likely reflects a read error. This chain links TRBV11-3 with TRBJ2-5; a possible D gene is TRBD2 (5 bases). The CDR3 extends over 13 amino acids. Per the germline V gene, CDR1 is SGHNT and CDR2 is YENEEA. The chain's CDR3 is CASSFTGEDTQYY. The CDR3 region has the DNA TGCGCCAGCAGCTTTACCGGGGAAGATACCCAGTACTAC.

With respect to this clonotype: The conserved closing phenylalanine or tryptophan is absent in this CDR3, likely reflecting a read error. Written as DNA, the CDR3 is TGTGCCAGCAGCGTAGTCGGGAGAGGCACTGGAGCTTTCTGT. Its protein product is CASSVVGRGTGAFC. The rearrangement joins TRBV11-2 to TRBJ1-1, with D unresolved. Germline-derived CDR1 and CDR2 are SGHAT and FQNNGV. The CDR3 covers 14 residues.

On this clonotype: At one end, the junction sequence differs from germline, possibly due to a read error. The V call is TRBV13, the J call TRBJ2-2; D possibly uses TRBD1 or TRBD2 (5 bases each). Germline CDR1 reads PRHDT; CDR2 reads FYEKMQ (reference sequence). The CDR3 runs 12 residues. CDR3 DNA sequence: TGTGCCAGCAGCCGGCCGGGCAGGGAGCTGTTCTTT. Its translation: CASSRPGRELFF.